These 25 T cell receptor beta chains share one sample of origin, sequenced in a study of naive and memory T cell subsets (dated by TCRdb to about 2017). Library creation used UMI-ligation and nested PCR. This sample was sequenced with an Illumina MiSeq. The beta constant-region primer consisted of an equimolar mixture of two oligonucleotides that together covered TRBC1 and TRBC2. TCRdb itself trimmed the public reads at Q25 with fastp, ran MiXCR and retained productive beta chains. Every entry covers one CDR3 protein and lists the most common genes and DNA from its rows. This sample has some 100,000 distinct CDR3 sequences in its table, and roughly 7.3% of those were observed once. The biggest ten clones account for roughly 1.6% of the sample. The material sequenced was central memory CD4+ T cells from blood. In the paper's terms, the cell subset or site label means: central memory, CD45RA- CD27+. Receptors originate from a human donor in good health.

This clonotype showed up many times. The genes are TRBV6-1 and TRBJ1-1; D unclear. V was shortened by 4 bases and J by 1 base, with 22 bases between the two germline ends. The CDR3 has 18 amino acids. CDR1 is MNHNS and CDR2 is SASEGT in the germline V gene. The CDR3 is CASSGTHDRGTPNTEAFF. Here the CDR3 DNA reads TGTGCCAGCAGTGGGACGCACGATCGAGGTACTCCGAACACTGAAGCTTTCTTT.

This clonotype has at least ten counts. V and J are TRBV10-3 and TRBJ1-6; unclear D gene. Germline CDR1 ENHRY, CDR2 SYGVKD. The CDR3 runs 13 residues. The ends were cut back, 7 bases at V and 0 bases at J, with 4 bases in the middle. The DNA for the CDR3 is TGTGCCATCACGAGCTCCTATAATTCACCCCTCCACTTT. This encodes CAITSSYNSPLHF.

This clonotype was counted a few times. V and J are TRBV20-1 and TRBJ2-1, with a tentative D call TRBD2 (5 bases). The germline gives CDR1 DFQATT, CDR2 SNEGSKA (reference sequence). Trimming cost V 1 base and J 6 bases, with 13 bases left between them. The CDR3 has 14 residues. The CDR3 coding sequence is TGCAGTGCTAGAGTCGTGCGAGGGTTCAATGAGCAGTTCTTC. Its protein product is CSARVVRGFNEQFF.

This clonotype showed up many times. The J gene is TRBJ1-1, the V gene TRBV18; 7 positions agree with TRBD1. The V gene's germline CDR1 is KGHSH and CDR2 LQKENI. J gave up 1 base and V 4 bases, and 3 bases lay outside the gene matches. This CDR3 spans 14 amino acids. In DNA, the CDR3 is TGTGCCAGCTCACTGACAGGGACGAACACTGAAGCTTTCTTT. Translation gives CASSLTGTNTEAFF.

The table lists this clonotype with a few counts. The rearrangement links TRBV7-8 to TRBJ2-7; D perhaps matches TRBD2 (7 bases). There are 14 residues in the CDR3. CDR1 and CDR2 from the germline V gene are SGHVS and FQNEAQ. Trimming left V 6 bases short and J 3 bases short, with 15 bases between. The chain's CDR3 is CASSPWGGHYEQYF. CDR3 nucleotide sequence: TGTGCCAGCAGTCCCTGGGGGGGGCACTACGAGCAGTACTTC.

Comments on this clonotype: The germline gene is not matched at one end of the junction; a read error may be the cause. This rearrangement joins TRBV6-1 to TRBJ2-1, with 10 bases identical to TRBD2. The CDR3 runs to 16 residues. Germline V lookup: CDR1 MNHNS, CDR2 SASEGT. The CDR3 sequence is CASSENTAGGRNGQFF. CDR3 DNA: TGTGCCAGCAGTGAAAATACAGCGGGGGGGCGTAATGGGCAGTTCTTC.

Many counts were recorded for this clonotype. CDR3 coding DNA: TGTGCCAGCAGCTCTTCATCGAATGGCTACACCTTC. Its protein is CASSSSSNGYTF. The chain links TRBV7-2 to TRBJ1-2; no clear D. V was cut by 4 bases and J by 6 bases, with 9 bases left in between. CDR3 length equals 12 residues. Germline CDR1 and CDR2: SGHTA and FQGNSA.

In this sample, this clonotype turned up a few times. The gene calls are TRBV18 and TRBJ2-2; TRBD2 agrees at 8 bases. This CDR3 has 14 amino acids. The trim removed 4 bases at V and 7 bases at J, leaving 5 bases unmatched. Germline loops: CDR1 KGHSH, CDR2 LQKENI. CDR3 coding DNA: TGTGCCAGCTCACTTAGCGGGAATGACGGGGAGCTGTTTTTT. Translated: CASSLSGNDGELFF.

In its sample, this clonotype was seen many times. The chain links TRBV29-1 to TRBJ2-4; the match to TRBD1 covers 7 bases. This CDR3 has 16 amino acids. V lost 6 bases and J lost 0; bases outside the gene matches: 11. Germline-derived CDR1 and CDR2 are SQVTM and ANQGSEA. CDR3 in DNA: TGCAGCGTCCTCTTGACACAGGGGAGAGCCAAAAACATTCAGTACTTC. This encodes CSVLLTQGRAKNIQYF.

The sample holds many counts of this clonotype. The chain uses TRBV9 and TRBJ2-7; D uncertain. The V and J ends lost 2 bases and 5 bases respectively, with 14 bases between them. The germline V gene has CDR1 SGDLS and CDR2 YYNGEE. This CDR3 spans 14 amino acids. CDR3 nucleotide sequence: TGTGCCAGCAGCGTCGAGGCCTTCGGTCACGAGCAGTACTTC. Its translation is CASSVEAFGHEQYF. Drawing the rest from reference TRBV9 and TRBJ2-7, the complete variable domain is DSGVTQTPKHLITATGQRVTLRCSPRSGDLSVYWYQQSLDQGLQFLIQYYNGEERAKGNILERFSAQQFPDLHSELNLSSLELGDSALYFCASSVEAFGHEQYFGPGTRLTVT.

This clonotype was observed many times. The chain combines TRBV5-1 with TRBJ1-1, with D perhaps TRBD1 (6 bases). The CDR3 is 14 residues long. Germline lookup yields CDR1 SGHRS and CDR2 YFSETQ. Trimming stripped 4 bases from V and 10 bases from J, with 20 bases between. CDR3 region: CASSVEDSVATAFF. DNA of the CDR3: TGCGCCAGCAGCGTAGAGGACAGCGTCGCGACAGCTTTCTTT.

V gene TRBV20-1 combines with J gene TRBJ2-3, with D uncertain. Between the trimmed V and J ends, which lost 1 base and 2 bases, there was a span of 7 bases. The germline V gene encodes CDR1 DFQATT and CDR2 SNEGSKA (reference sequence). The CDR3 length is 13 residues. The CDR3 here is CSARVSFTDTQYF. The CDR3 DNA reads TGCAGTGCTAGAGTCTCATTCACAGATACGCAGTATTTT.

Only a few counts were recorded for this clonotype. This chain uses TRBV3-1 with TRBJ2-1; no firm D call. Trimming cost V 1 base and J 8 bases, with 12 bases left between them. Germline V gene lookup returns CDR1 LGHDT and CDR2 YNNKEL (reference sequence). The CDR3 runs 14 residues. The CDR3 bases are TGTGCCAGCAGCCAAGCGGCCAGGTTCGATGAGCAGTTCTTC. Its protein product is CASSQAARFDEQFF.

This clonotype was seen many times. The V gene is TRBV4-2, the J gene TRBJ1-5; no clear D. V lost 0 bases to trimming and J lost 2 bases, with 11 bases between them. CDR1 and CDR2 from the germline V gene are LGHNA and YNFKEQ. The CDR3 is 16 amino acids. The DNA of the CDR3 is TGTGCCAGCAGCCAAGAAGGCGGAATAGGCAATCAGCCCCAGCATTTT. The encoded protein is CASSQEGGIGNQPQHF.

This clonotype was detected many times. The chain recombines TRBV6-2 or TRBV6-3 with TRBJ1-6; D is unresolved. Germline V gene lookup returns CDR1 MNHEY and CDR2 SVGEGT. The CDR3 is 12 residues long. Trimming left V 8 bases short and J 8 bases short, with 10 bases between. As DNA, the CDR3 is TGTGCCAGCCACGGCCCCTATTCACCCCTCCACTTT. Translated, it gives CASHGPYSPLHF.

This clonotype was seen ten or more times. This chain connects TRBV18 to TRBJ1-2; no definite D call. V dropped 2 bases and J dropped 8 bases, with 15 bases sitting between them. From germline, CDR1 is KGHSH and CDR2 LQKENI. The CDR3 runs to 14 residues. The chain's CDR3 is CASSPGERVGGYTF. CDR3 coding DNA: TGTGCCAGCTCACCAGGAGAGAGGGTTGGCGGCTACACCTTC.

This clonotype occurred many times. J is TRBJ1-6 and V is TRBV7-2; tentative D call: TRBD1 (5 bases). CDR3 length equals 17 residues. Trimming left V 1 base short and J 7 bases short, with 17 bases between. Germline CDR1 reads SGHTA; CDR2 reads FQGNSA. The CDR3 region is CASSLVWSGRANSPLHF. The CDR3 nucleotides are TGTGCCAGCAGCTTAGTATGGTCGGGCAGGGCGAATTCACCCCTCCACTTT.

This clonotype was observed many times. This chain connects TRBV5-6 to TRBJ2-3; D gene ambiguous. Germline V gene sequence: CDR1 SGHDT, CDR2 YYEEEE. This CDR3 has 14 residues. V was clipped by 2 bases and J by 3 bases, with 10 bases between them. As DNA, the CDR3 is TGTGCCAGCAGCTTTTATGGGTCAACAGATACGCAGTATTTT. This encodes CASSFYGSTDTQYF.

In this sample, this clonotype turned up many times. The V gene is TRBV12-3 or TRBV12-4, the J gene TRBJ2-7; D gene ambiguous. V was trimmed by 1 base and J by 1 base, leaving 11 bases between them. The CDR3 sequence is 15 residues long. Here the CDR3 DNA reads TGTGCCAGCAGTTTAGGCCCAAACCCTTCCTACGAGCAGTACTTC. It translates to CASSLGPNPSYEQYF.

This clonotype was counted ten times or more. The genes are TRBV5-6 and TRBJ1-5; the D gene is possibly TRBD1 (5 bases). The germline V gene encodes CDR1 SGHDT and CDR2 YYEEEE. The V and J ends lost 0 bases and 4 bases respectively, with 11 bases between them. This CDR3 is 15 amino acids long. Here the CDR3 DNA reads TGTGCCAGCAGCTTGGCTTTGGCAGGGAATCAGCCCCAGCATTTT. As protein: CASSLALAGNQPQHF.

The CDR3 DNA reads TGTGCCAGCAGCCAAGTACAGGGCCGCGAGCAGTACTTC. It yields the protein CASSQVQGREQYF. The J gene is TRBJ2-7, the V gene TRBV4-2, with a tentative D call TRBD1 (6 bases). CDR3 length: 13 amino acids. Germline CDR1 LGHNA, CDR2 YNFKEQ. Trimming shortened V by 1 base and J by 6 bases, and 10 bases separated the two germline ends.

This clonotype was counted at least ten times. The J gene is TRBJ1-2, the V gene TRBV14; the D is unclear. Per the germline V gene, CDR1 is SGHDN and CDR2 is FVKESK. The V and J ends lost 5 bases and 4 bases respectively, with 11 bases between them. The CDR3 is 13 amino acids. The CDR3 is CASSFARVYGYTF. In nucleotides, the CDR3 is TGTGCCAGCAGCTTCGCACGGGTCTATGGCTACACCTTC.

This clonotype was observed at least ten times. The chain joins TRBV20-1 to TRBJ2-2; 14 bases line up with TRBD2. The CDR3 covers 18 residues. CDR1 is DFQATT and CDR2 is SNEGSKA in the germline V gene (reference sequence). The trim removed 2 bases at V and 4 bases at J, leaving 9 bases unmatched. The CDR3 loop reads CSARPGLAGERGTGELFF. The DNA of the CDR3 is TGCAGTGCTAGACCGGGACTAGCGGGAGAAAGAGGCACCGGGGAGCTGTTTTTT.

This clonotype was seen ten or more times. The chain uses TRBV6-1 and TRBJ1-2; 7 bases agree with TRBD1. Germline CDR1 reads MNHNS; CDR2 reads SASEGT. The CDR3 runs 16 residues. J lost 5 bases, V lost 4 bases, and 13 bases had no gene match. CDR3 amino acids: CASSALETGINYGYTF. The DNA for the CDR3 is TGTGCCAGCAGTGCGTTGGAGACAGGGATAAATTATGGCTACACCTTC.

This clonotype counts as medium-sized. The J gene is TRBJ1-1, the V gene TRBV20-1, with a weak D call TRBD1 (5 bases). V lost 3 bases and J lost 3, with 14 bases in between. The CDR3 is 14 amino acids. Germline CDR1 DFQATT, CDR2 SNEGSKA (reference sequence). CDR3 nucleotides: TGCAGTGCTAGGCGGGGGGGTAGGGACACTGAAGCTTTCTTT. This codes for CSARRGGRDTEAFF.